This T cell receptor (beta chain) was profiled in a study of T cell changes during pregnancy in multiple sclerosis. The assay was immunoSEQ multiplex PCR, and TCRdb's table has in-frame clones only and misses some. The sample includes tens of thousands of clones, 95% to 97% of them seen just once. Germline CDR1 SNHLY, CDR2 FYNNEI. This CDR3 is 12 amino acids long. V gave up 8 bases and J gave up 8 bases; unmatched junction bases: 6. The source material was CD8+ T cells from peripheral blood mononuclear cells, sampled after pregnancy. This TCR came from a female donor with multiple sclerosis, enrolled in a pregnancy study. The chain couples TRBV2 to TRBJ1-2, with TRBD1 identical over 9 bases. This chain's CDR3 is CASRDRVRGYTF. The CDR3, as DNA: TGTGCCAGCCGGGACAGGGTGAGAGGCTACACCTTC.